Each of the 29 T cell receptor beta chains below was sequenced from the same sample in a study of blood T cell repertoires in COVID-19. The table came from immunoSEQ multiplex PCR; TCRdb's copy has only in-frame clones and leaves some out. The repertoire holds about 440,000 clones, with around 89% as singletons. Sequencing was done on a sample of peripheral blood. These receptors originate from a woman under 40 with acute or convalescent COVID-19.

The sample holds one count of this clone. This chain links TRBV6-1 with TRBJ2-7; possible D gene TRBD2, 5 bases. The germline gives CDR1 MNHNS, CDR2 SASEGT. V lost 0 bases and J 5 bases, leaving 17 bases between the germline ends. The length of the CDR3 is 16 residues. CDR3 sequence (DNA): TGTGCCAGCAGTGAAGCCTTATGGACTGCCCCGGACGAGCAGTACTTC. It codes for CASSEALWTAPDEQYF.

The chain combines TRBV18 with TRBJ1-5; D might be TRBD1 (5 bases). CDR1 and CDR2 from the germline V gene are KGHSH and LQKENI. The germline V and J ends were trimmed by 2 bases and 7 bases, with 6 bases remaining between them. The CDR3 has 12 amino acids. The CDR3, as DNA: TGTGCCAGCTCACCAGCAGGGCAGCCCCAGCATTTT. It translates to CASSPAGQPQHF.

The chain joins TRBV6-6 to TRBJ1-1; D uncertain. The CDR3 totals 13 residues. The V end was cut by 0 bases, the J end by 1 base, with 3 bases between. CDR1 and CDR2 (germline): MNHNY, SVGAGI (reference sequence). CDR3 region: CASSYSANTEAFF. CDR3 sequence (DNA): TGTGCCAGCAGTTACTCGGCGAACACTGAAGCTTTCTTT.

Concerning this clone itself: The sample has other DNA sequences that encode this CDR3 too. The rearrangement links TRBV27 to TRBJ1-1, with D perhaps TRBD1 (5 bases). The V end was cut by 3 bases, the J end by 1 base, with 9 bases between. Germline lookup yields CDR1 MNHEY and CDR2 SMNVEV (reference sequence). This CDR3 is built from 14 residues. The CDR3 bases are TGTGCCAGCAGTTTCGGCGGGGGGAACACTGAAGCTTTCTTT. This sequence encodes CASSFGGGNTEAFF.

This rearrangement joins TRBV19 to TRBJ1-3, with D maybe TRBD1 (5 bases). The germline V gene encodes CDR1 LNHDA and CDR2 SQIVND (reference sequence). The CDR3 totals 16 residues. V was shortened by 7 bases and J by 2 bases, with 18 bases between the two germline ends. CDR3 protein: CASTGGKVSPGNTIYF. In DNA, the CDR3 is TGTGCCAGTACGGGGGGAAAAGTCTCCCCTGGAAACACCATATATTTT.

The chain employs TRBV2 and TRBJ1-1, with 8 positions matching TRBD1. The CDR3 contains 14 residues. CDR1 is SNHLY and CDR2 is FYNNEI in the germline V gene. After removal of 4 bases from V and 1 base from J, the junction contained 2 bases not matched to a gene. CDR3 sequence reads: CASSGGQGNTEAFF. The CDR3 DNA reads TGTGCCAGCAGTGGAGGACAGGGGAACACTGAAGCTTTCTTT. The entire variable domain, with the rest obtained from reference TRBV2 and TRBJ1-1, is as follows: EPEVTQTPSHQVTQMGQEVILRCVPISNHLYFYWYRQILGQKVEFLVSFYNNEISEKSEIFDDQFSVERPDGSNFTLKIRSTKLEDSAMYFCASSGGQGNTEAFFGQGTRLTVV.

The rearrangement links TRBV11-2 to TRBJ1-3; perhaps TRBD1 as D (5 bases). Trimming removed 4 bases at V and 1 base at J, with 17 bases between. There are 17 residues in the CDR3. Germline V gene data show CDR1 as SGHAT and CDR2 as FQNNGV. The CDR3 region has the DNA TGTGCCAGCAGCTCGCCCCGCAGGGTCTATTCTGGAAACACCATATATTTT. It translates to CASSSPRRVYSGNTIYF.

This rearrangement joins TRBV2 to TRBJ2-5, with 11 bases identical to TRBD2. From germline, CDR1 is SNHLY and CDR2 FYNNEI. V trimming: 4 bases; J trimming: 0 bases; junction bases outside the gene matches: 1. CDR3 size: 15 residues. CDR3 sequence: CASSGLAGNQETQYF. CDR3 in DNA: TGTGCCAGCAGTGGACTAGCGGGGAACCAAGAGACCCAGTACTTC.

V and J are TRBV24-1 and TRBJ1-2; D possibly corresponds to TRBD1 (5 bases). The length of the CDR3 is 13 residues. The V end lost 7 bases, the J end lost 6 bases, and 14 bases lay between the germline ends. The V gene's germline CDR1 is KGHDR and CDR2 SFDVKD. The CDR3 here is CATSSRTRDGYTF. CDR3 sequence (DNA): TGTGCCACCAGCTCCAGGACCAGGGATGGCTACACCTTC.

The chain uses TRBV30 and TRBJ1-2; tentative D call: TRBD1 (5 bases). The V gene's germline CDR1 is GTSNPN and CDR2 SVGIG (reference sequence). The CDR3 consists of 14 residues. V was trimmed by 0 bases and J by 3 bases, leaving 11 bases between them. DNA for the CDR3: TGTGCCTGGAGTGTAGGCGGGGCGTACTATGGCTACACCTTC. Its protein product is CAWSVGGAYYGYTF.

The CDR3 spells CASSYRDRVQLYF. DNA for the CDR3: TGTGCCAGCAGTTACAGGGACAGGGTTCAGCTGTATTTT. The J gene is TRBJ2-3, the V gene TRBV6-6; 9 bases agree with TRBD1. The CDR3 runs to 13 residues. V lost 2 bases, J lost 14 bases, and 8 bases stayed unmatched. The germline CDR1 and CDR2 sequences are MNHNY and SVGAGI (reference sequence).

In its sample, this clone was seen once. The CDR3 nucleotides are TGTGCCAGTAGCTCAGGGGGATCAGAAGCTTTCTTT. Encoded protein: CASSSGGSEAFF. The genes are TRBV19 and TRBJ1-1; 7 nucleotides agree with TRBD1. This CDR3 is 12 amino acids long. From germline, CDR1 is LNHDA and CDR2 SQIVND (reference sequence). With 6 bases clipped from V and 8 bases from J, the junction kept 6 bases outside the gene matches.

Here the CDR3 reads CASSPTRWETQYF. The CDR3 DNA reads as TGTGCCAGCAGCCCCACTCGCTGGGAGACCCAGTACTTC. V usage is TRBV3-1 (or the pseudogene TRBV3-2) and J usage is TRBJ2-5, with unresolved D. CDR1 and CDR2 (germline): LGHDT, YNNKEL (reference sequence). Trimming stripped 4 bases from V and 5 bases from J, with 11 bases between. This CDR3 contains 13 residues.

The rearrangement uses TRBV14 and TRBJ2-7, with D possibly being TRBD2 (5 bases). V was trimmed by 3 bases and J by 7 bases, leaving 7 bases between them. The CDR3 consists of 11 residues. Germline V gives CDR1 SGHDN, CDR2 FVKESK. Here the CDR3 DNA reads TGTGCCAGCAGCCAGAGGGCAGAGCAGTACTTC. Its protein is CASSQRAEQYF. The full variable domain, rest sourced from reference TRBV14 and TRBJ2-7, is EAGVTQFPSHSVIEKGQTVTLRCDPISGHDNLYWYRRVMGKEIKFLLHFVKESKQDESGMPNNRFLAERTGGTYSTLKVQPAELEDSGVYFCASSQRAEQYFGPGTRLTVT.

This chain joins TRBV29-1 and TRBJ1-6; D is unresolved. CDR3 length: 13 amino acids. V lost 4 bases to trimming and J lost 10 bases, with 14 bases between them. CDR1 is SQVTM, CDR2 ANQGSEA, per germline. This CDR3 reads CSVGVAGNSPLHF. The CDR3 nucleotides are TGCAGCGTTGGCGTCGCCGGGAACTCACCCCTCCACTTT.

The chain has TRBV6-5 and TRBJ1-3, with a possible D match to TRBD1 (6 bases). CDR1 and CDR2 from the germline V gene are MNHEY and SVGAGI. V gave up 10 bases and J gave up 0 bases, with 16 bases separating them. The CDR3 loop spans 15 amino acids. In DNA, the CDR3 is TGTGCCACCCTAGCCAGGGGAAACTCTGGAAACACCATATATTTT. This codes for CATLARGNSGNTIYF.

The chain joins TRBV5-4 to TRBJ2-5; D may be TRBD2 (6 bases). Germline lookup yields CDR1 SGHNT and CDR2 YYREEE (reference sequence). V was trimmed by 5 bases and J by 5 bases, leaving 19 bases between them. The CDR3 contains 15 residues. In DNA form, the CDR3 reads TGTGCCAGCAGTCCCCCGGAGGCGGGGTCGGAGACCCAGTACTTC. Encoded protein: CASSPPEAGSETQYF.

The J gene is TRBJ1-2, the V gene TRBV18, with D possibly matching TRBD1 (6 bases). CDR3 size: 14 residues. Germline lookup yields CDR1 KGHSH and CDR2 LQKENI. Trimming left V 6 bases short and J 5 bases short, with 16 bases between. The CDR3 here is CASSGGGAAYGYTF. The DNA of the CDR3 is TGTGCCAGCTCCGGGGGGGGCGCAGCTTATGGCTACACCTTC.

About this clone: The junction shows a germline mismatch at one end, possibly a read error. This chain uses TRBV2 with TRBJ1-2, with D tentatively TRBD1 (6 bases). The CDR3 runs 17 residues. Germline V gene lookup returns CDR1 SNHLY and CDR2 FYNNEI. The CDR3 DNA follows: TGTGCCAGCAGGGAAGAACAGGGTGCCTCGCCTAACTATGGCTACACCTTC. Protein sequence: CASREEQGASPNYGYTF. The whole variable domain, filled in from reference TRBV2 and TRBJ1-2, reads EPEVTQTPSHQVTQMGQEVILRCVPISNHLYFYWYRQILGQKVEFLVSFYNNEISEKSEIFDDQFSVERPDGSNFTLKIRSTKLEDSAMYFCASREEQGASPNYGYTFGSGTRLTVV.

This rearrangement joins TRBV27 to TRBJ2-3; 10 bases line up with TRBD2. From germline, CDR1 is MNHEY and CDR2 SMNVEV (reference sequence). Trimming took 3 bases from V and 5 from J; bases not matched to a gene: 11. The CDR3 runs to 17 residues. Here the CDR3 reads CASSFLTSGEWVDTQYF. CDR3 nucleotide sequence: TGTGCCAGCAGTTTTCTAACTAGCGGGGAATGGGTAGATACGCAGTATTTT.

The chain carries TRBV11-2 and TRBJ1-4; possible D gene TRBD1, 5 bases. The ends were cut back, 3 bases at V and 7 bases at J, with 12 bases in the middle. The CDR3 totals 14 residues. Looked up from germline, CDR1 is SGHAT and CDR2 is FQNNGV. The CDR3 sequence: CASSFSGRGEKLFF. The CDR3 DNA follows: TGTGCCAGCAGCTTCTCCGGTAGGGGTGAAAAACTGTTTTTT.

The V and J genes are TRBV24-1 and TRBJ2-2, with D maybe TRBD2 (6 bases). Trimming shortened V by 5 bases and J by 9 bases, and 12 bases separated the two germline ends. The CDR3 runs to 13 residues. The germline CDR1 and CDR2 sequences are KGHDR and SFDVKD. CDR3 bases: TGTGCCACCAGTGGTGGAGGGCCCCGGGAGCTGTTTTTT. Its translation is CATSGGGPRELFF.

The chain uses TRBV6-5 and TRBJ2-3, with unresolved D. The CDR3 runs to 16 residues. The ends were cut back, 0 bases at V and 6 bases at J, with 16 bases in the middle. Germline V gene lookup returns CDR1 MNHEY and CDR2 SVGAGI. CDR3 DNA sequence: TGTGCCAGCAGTTACTCGAGACAATCGGTGGCGGATACGCAGTATTTT. As protein: CASSYSRQSVADTQYF.

The V call is TRBV5-1, the J call TRBJ2-3, with D unresolved. This CDR3 is 15 amino acids long. V lost 1 base, J lost 6 bases, and 15 bases lay in between. CDR1 and CDR2 (germline): SGHRS, YFSETQ. The CDR3 DNA reads as TGCGCCAGCAGCTTGTCTCAGATGAGGTCGGATACGCAGTATTTT. Translated: CASSLSQMRSDTQYF.

The chain recombines TRBV5-1 with TRBJ2-7; D gene ambiguous. The CDR3 loop spans 13 amino acids. Germline V lookup: CDR1 SGHRS, CDR2 YFSETQ. The V end lost 0 bases, the J end lost 0 bases, and 4 bases lay between the germline ends. Written as DNA, the CDR3 is TGCGCCAGCAGCTTGGGTATCTCCTACGAGCAGTACTTC. This encodes CASSLGISYEQYF.

The rearrangement links TRBV5-4 to TRBJ2-3, with 8 bases fitting TRBD1. Germline trimming cut 4 bases from V and 5 bases from J; bases unmatched to any gene: 3. The CDR3 totals 13 residues. The V gene's germline CDR1 is SGHNT and CDR2 YYREEE (reference sequence). The CDR3 region is CASSLTGVDTQYF. The DNA for the CDR3 is TGTGCCAGCAGCCTGACAGGGGTAGATACGCAGTATTTT.

The J gene is TRBJ2-7, the V gene TRBV6-5; no clear D gene. V was pared by 4 bases and J by 3 bases, with 7 bases between. The V gene's germline CDR1 is MNHEY and CDR2 SVGAGI. The CDR3 runs 12 residues. CDR3 DNA sequence: TGTGCCAGCAGTTTAGGCGGCTACGAGCAGTACTTC. Translated, it gives CASSLGGYEQYF.

The chain combines TRBV5-1 with TRBJ2-5; TRBD1 matches at 10 bases. The CDR3 runs 15 residues. Germline V gene data show CDR1 as SGHRS and CDR2 as YFSETQ. V dropped 1 base and J dropped 6; count of bases not matched to a gene: 6. The CDR3 loop is CASSLRGQGSQTQYF. The CDR3 bases are TGCGCCAGCAGCTTGAGGGGACAGGGGAGCCAGACCCAGTACTTC.

The chain joins TRBV9 to TRBJ2-2; 9 bases fit TRBD1. The CDR3 is 16 residues long. J gave up 4 bases and V 3 bases, and 7 bases lay outside the gene matches. CDR1 is SGDLS and CDR2 is YYNGEE in the germline V gene. The chain's CDR3 is CASSERTGDGTGELFF. The CDR3 nucleotides read TGTGCCAGCAGCGAACGGACAGGGGATGGCACCGGGGAGCTGTTTTTT.